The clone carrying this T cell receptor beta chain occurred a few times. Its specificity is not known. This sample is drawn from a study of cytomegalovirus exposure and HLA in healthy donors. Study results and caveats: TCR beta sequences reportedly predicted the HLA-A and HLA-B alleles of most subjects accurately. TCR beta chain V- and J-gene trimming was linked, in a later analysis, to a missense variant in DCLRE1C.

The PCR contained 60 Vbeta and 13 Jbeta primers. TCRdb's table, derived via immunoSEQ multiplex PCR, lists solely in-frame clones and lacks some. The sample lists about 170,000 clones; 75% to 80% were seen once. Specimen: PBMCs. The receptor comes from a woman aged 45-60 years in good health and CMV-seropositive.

The CDR3 region is CASSLGNRVDEQFF. CDR3 in DNA: TGTGCCAGCAGCTTAGGTAACAGGGTTGATGAGCAGTTCTTC. V and J are TRBV7-2 and TRBJ2-1, with D perhaps TRBD1 (6 bases). The V and J ends lost 1 base and 8 bases respectively, with 12 bases between them. Germline values: CDR1 SGHTA, CDR2 FQGNSA. The CDR3 contains 14 residues.